This is a list of T cell receptor beta chains from one sample in a study of T cells in Graves' hyperthyroidism and ophthalmopathy. TCRdb re-called the multiplex PCR reads with MiXCR, one entry per CDR3 protein. Of about 480,000 distinct CDR3 sequences listed, roughly 22% are singletons. The sample comprised blood. Receptor source: a woman in her sixties or seventies with Graves' ophthalmopathy. CDR3s include the opening cysteine and the closing phenylalanine or tryptophan. The order of the fields is V gene, J gene, clone size, CDR3 length, D gene, CDR3 DNA, CDR3 protein. The D gene is left open where the match is weak. Clone size is not always given. Where it is, it says once, few, many or a class for expanded clones.

v_call: TRBV7-2
j_call: TRBJ2-1
clone_size: -
cdr3_length: 17
d_call: TRBD2
cdr3_nt: TGTGCCAGCTCGGGACTAGCGGGAGGTCTGTCCTACAATGAGCAGTTCTTC
cdr3_aa: CASSGLAGGLSYNEQFF

v_call: TRBV6-5
j_call: TRBJ2-7
clone_size: -
cdr3_length: 14
d_call: TRBD2
cdr3_nt: TGTGCCAGCAGTCACCCCAGCGGGATCCACGAGCAGTACTTC
cdr3_aa: CASSHPSGIHEQYF

v_call: TRBV20-1
j_call: TRBJ2-1
clone_size: once
cdr3_length: 12
d_call: -
cdr3_nt: TGCAGTGCTTCAGGACCCGACAATGAGCAGTTCTTC
cdr3_aa: CSASGPDNEQFF

v_call: TRBV6-1
j_call: TRBJ2-7
clone_size: few
cdr3_length: 15
d_call: -
cdr3_nt: TGTGCCAGCAGTGTGGGGACTCTCAGCTCCTACGAGCAGTACTTC
cdr3_aa: CASSVGTLSSYEQYF

v_call: TRBV5-4
j_call: TRBJ2-7
clone_size: once
cdr3_length: 15
d_call: TRBD1
cdr3_nt: TGTGCCAGCAGCTTGGGGGGACAGGGCCCCTTTGAGCAGTACTTC
cdr3_aa: CASSLGGQGPFEQYF

v_call: TRBV28
j_call: TRBJ2-3
clone_size: many
cdr3_length: 14
d_call: TRBD2
cdr3_nt: TGTGCCAGCAGTGTAGCGGGAGGAGGAGATACGCAGTATTTT
cdr3_aa: CASSVAGGGDTQYF

v_call: TRBV9
j_call: TRBJ2-3
clone_size: -
cdr3_length: 14
d_call: TRBD1
cdr3_nt: TGTGCCAGCAGCCTCGACAGGGTAAGAGATACGCAGTATTTT
cdr3_aa: CASSLDRVRDTQYF

v_call: TRBV19
j_call: TRBJ2-5
clone_size: -
cdr3_length: 15
d_call: -
cdr3_nt: TGTGCCAGTAGTATCGCCAGGGGATCGGAAGAGACCCAGTACTTC
cdr3_aa: CASSIARGSEETQYF

v_call: TRBV6-1
j_call: TRBJ2-7
clone_size: -
cdr3_length: 15
d_call: -
cdr3_nt: TGTGCCAGCACCTACTCCGCGGGCCCTGGGGCCGAGCAGTACTTC
cdr3_aa: CASTYSAGPGAEQYF

v_call: TRBV19
j_call: TRBJ2-7
clone_size: -
cdr3_length: 15
d_call: -
cdr3_nt: TGTGCCATCCCCAACGAGGGTCCCGGGAGCTACGAGCAGTACTTC
cdr3_aa: CAIPNEGPGSYEQYF

v_call: TRBV28
j_call: TRBJ2-3
clone_size: many
cdr3_length: 15
d_call: TRBD2
cdr3_nt: TGTGCCAGCAGGTTGACTAGCGGGATGGCAGATACGCAGTATTTT
cdr3_aa: CASRLTSGMADTQYF

v_call: TRBV30
j_call: TRBJ1-2
clone_size: -
cdr3_length: 10
d_call: -
cdr3_nt: TGTGCCCGAGGACCTTATGGCTACACCTTC
cdr3_aa: CARGPYGYTF

v_call: TRBV20-1
j_call: TRBJ1-1
clone_size: many
cdr3_length: 12
d_call: -
cdr3_nt: TGCAGTGCTAGGACACTAAGCGCTGAAGCTTTCTTT
cdr3_aa: CSARTLSAEAFF

v_call: TRBV6-5
j_call: TRBJ2-3
clone_size: -
cdr3_length: 15
d_call: TRBD1
cdr3_nt: TGTGCCAGCAGTTACGGGCGACAGGGTTCAGATACGCAGTATTTT
cdr3_aa: CASSYGRQGSDTQYF

v_call: TRBV5-6
j_call: TRBJ2-1
clone_size: -
cdr3_length: 17
d_call: TRBD2
cdr3_nt: TGTGCCAGCAGTGGGGGGTCCTCGGGAGGGTCCTACAATGAGCAGTTCTTC
cdr3_aa: CASSGGSSGGSYNEQFF

v_call: TRBV20-1
j_call: TRBJ1-2
clone_size: few
cdr3_length: 15
d_call: TRBD1
cdr3_nt: TGCAGTGCTAGAGATGAGGACAGGGGGAATGGTGGCTACACCTTC
cdr3_aa: CSARDEDRGNGGYTF

v_call: TRBV2
j_call: TRBJ1-5
clone_size: -
cdr3_length: 16
d_call: TRBD1
cdr3_nt: TGTGCCAGCAGTGTAAGGACAGGGAATAGCAATCAGCCCCAGCATTTT
cdr3_aa: CASSVRTGNSNQPQHF

v_call: TRBV20-1
j_call: TRBJ2-3
clone_size: -
cdr3_length: 14
d_call: -
cdr3_nt: TGCAGTGCTAGTGAGGCCTGGAGCACAGATACGCAGTATTTT
cdr3_aa: CSASEAWSTDTQYF

v_call: TRBV7-2
j_call: TRBJ2-5
clone_size: many
cdr3_length: 15
d_call: -
cdr3_nt: TGTGCCAGCAGCTCCGGACCATCGGCGGCGAGGACCCAGTACTTC
cdr3_aa: CASSSGPSAARTQYF

v_call: TRBV29-1
j_call: TRBJ2-2
clone_size: -
cdr3_length: 14
d_call: -
cdr3_nt: TGCAGCGTTAATTACGGGAGCACCGCCGGGGAGCTGTTTTTT
cdr3_aa: CSVNYGSTAGELFF

v_call: TRBV2
j_call: TRBJ1-4
clone_size: -
cdr3_length: 14
d_call: -
cdr3_nt: TGTGCCAGCAGTGCTTTACCGCTTAATGAAAAACTGTTTTTT
cdr3_aa: CASSALPLNEKLFF

v_call: TRBV12-3/TRBV12-4
j_call: TRBJ1-1
clone_size: many
cdr3_length: 14
d_call: -
cdr3_nt: TGTGCCAGCAGTTTTAACAGGGTGGGCACTGAAGCTTTCTTT
cdr3_aa: CASSFNRVGTEAFF